This T cell receptor beta chain stems from a study of T cells in tuberculosis. The wider study: The T cells targeted glucose monomycolate, a mycobacterial lipid, via CD1B. Study findings and constraints: The stringent gate may have excluded weak CD1B-GMM tetramer binders.

Trimming took 4 bases from V and 7 from J; bases not matched to a gene: 5. This CDR3 is built from 14 residues. Germline V gene lookup returns CDR1 SGHTA and CDR2 FQGNSA. This clone was seen more than once but under ten times. Cells were sorted from thawed PBMC rested overnight and stained with GMM-loaded CD1B tetramer, viability dye and anti-CD3. C32 glucose monomycolate from Rhodococcus equi was loaded onto the CD1B tetramers. From each donor, about 100,000 tetramer-negative cells were sorted. Assay used: immunoSEQ multiplex PCR; TCRdb lists only in-frame clones, some missing. The sample has roughly 60,000 clones; around 81% are singletons.

What was sequenced was CD1b-GMM tetramer-negative cells sorted from PBMCs. The sequence was obtained from an adult woman with latent tuberculosis. V usage is TRBV7-2 and J usage is TRBJ1-3, with 9 positions matching TRBD1. CDR3 sequence (DNA): TGTGCCAGCAGCTCGCATGGGACAGGGAACACCATATATTTT. It encodes CASSSHGTGNTIYF.